This is a list of T cell receptor beta chains from one sample in a study of CD8 T cells in Susac syndrome. A single record per CDR3 protein comes from TCRdb applying MiXCR to the immunoSEQ multiplex PCR reads. Here the sample spans around 300,000 distinct CDR3 sequences, approximately 85% being singletons. The sequenced sample was CD8+ T cells from PBMCs. The receptors derive from a human donor with multiple sclerosis. The CDR3 runs from the conserved cysteine through the conserved F or W. The order of the fields is J gene, D gene, V gene, clone size, CDR3 DNA, CDR3 protein. A D gene is named only where the DNA matches it firmly. Expanded clones get a size class; other rows say once, few or many, or leave the size out.

>TRBJ1-2|NA|TRBV24-1|NA
TGTGCCACCAGTGATTTTGGCTATGGCTACACCTTC
CATSDFGYGYTF
>TRBJ2-2|NA|TRBV7-9|once
TGTGCCGGCGCGGTTCTAACAGACACCGGGGAGCTGTTTTTT
CAGAVLTDTGELFF
>TRBJ2-1|NA|TRBV20-1|NA
TGCAGTGCTCCCCCTCGGGCAAATGAGCAGTTCTTC
CSAPPRANEQFF
>TRBJ1-5|NA|TRBV19|NA
TGTGCCAGTAGTATGTACGGAAATCAGCCCCAGCATTTT
CASSMYGNQPQHF
>TRBJ1-2|NA|TRBV11-1|few
TGTGCCAGCAGCTCGGGATGGGGGGCTGATGGCTACACCTTC
CASSSGWGADGYTF
>TRBJ1-5|NA|TRBV5-6|NA
TGTGCCAGCAGCTTGGCATCAGGTCGTAATCAGCCCCAGCATTTT
CASSLASGRNQPQHF
>TRBJ2-5|TRBD2|TRBV28|NA
TGTGCCAGCAGTTTCGTCCCAGCGGGAGTGGAGGAAGAGACCCAGTACTTC
CASSFVPAGVEEETQYF
>TRBJ2-1|NA|TRBV20-1|NA
TGCAGTGCTAGAGATGGAAATGAGCAGTTCTTC
CSARDGNEQFF
>TRBJ2-7|TRBD2|TRBV28|NA
TGTGCCACCGGACTAGGGACGGGACTACCTGAGCAGTACTTC
CATGLGTGLPEQYF
>TRBJ2-3|NA|TRBV27|NA
TGTGCCAGCAGTCTCGGGACACCGGGGAATACGCAGTATTTT
CASSLGTPGNTQYF
>TRBJ2-3|TRBD2|TRBV25-1|NA
TGTGCCAGCTCCTGGACTAGAGCCACAGATACGCAGTATTTT
CASSWTRATDTQYF
>TRBJ1-4|TRBD1|TRBV4-3|NA
TGCGCCAGCAGCCGCTTAACAGGGGCCCCTGAGGAAAAACTGTTTTTT
CASSRLTGAPEEKLFF
>TRBJ2-7|NA|TRBV19|NA
TGTGCCAGTAGATACTCCGGGAGTGGCGACGAGCAGTACTTC
CASRYSGSGDEQYF
>TRBJ1-1|NA|TRBV28|NA
TGTGCCAGCAGTTTGGCCAGTAACACTGAAGCTTTCTTT
CASSLASNTEAFF